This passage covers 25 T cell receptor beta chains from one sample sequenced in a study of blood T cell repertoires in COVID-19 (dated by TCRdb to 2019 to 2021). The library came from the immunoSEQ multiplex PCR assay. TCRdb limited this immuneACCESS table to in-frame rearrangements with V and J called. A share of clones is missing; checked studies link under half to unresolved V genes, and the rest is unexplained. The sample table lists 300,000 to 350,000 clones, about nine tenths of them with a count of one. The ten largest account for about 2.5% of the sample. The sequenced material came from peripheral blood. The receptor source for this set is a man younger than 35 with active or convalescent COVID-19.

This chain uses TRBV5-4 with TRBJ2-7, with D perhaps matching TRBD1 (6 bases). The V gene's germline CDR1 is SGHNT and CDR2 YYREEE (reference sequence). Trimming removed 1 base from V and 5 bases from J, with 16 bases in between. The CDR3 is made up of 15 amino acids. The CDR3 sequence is CASSLSTTGLDEQYF. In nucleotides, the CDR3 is TGTGCCAGCAGCTTGTCAACGACAGGTCTCGACGAGCAGTACTTC.

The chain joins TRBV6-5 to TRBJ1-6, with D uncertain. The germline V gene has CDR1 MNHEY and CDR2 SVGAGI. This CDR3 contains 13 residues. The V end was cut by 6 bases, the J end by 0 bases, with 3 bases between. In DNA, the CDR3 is TGTGCCAGCAGCAGCTCCTATAATTCACCCCTCCACTTT. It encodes CASSSSYNSPLHF.

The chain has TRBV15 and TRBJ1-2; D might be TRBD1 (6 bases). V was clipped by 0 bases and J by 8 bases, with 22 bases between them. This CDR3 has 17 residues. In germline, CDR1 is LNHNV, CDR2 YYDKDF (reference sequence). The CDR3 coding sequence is TGTGCCACCAGCAGAGATGGTATACAGGGAATCTCGGGGGGCTACACCTTC. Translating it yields CATSRDGIQGISGGYTF.

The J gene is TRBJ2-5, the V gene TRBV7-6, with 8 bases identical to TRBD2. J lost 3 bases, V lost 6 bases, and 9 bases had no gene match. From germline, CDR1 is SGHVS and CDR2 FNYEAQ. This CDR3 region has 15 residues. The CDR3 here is CASSYGLAREETQYF. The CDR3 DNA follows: TGTGCCAGCAGTTATGGACTAGCTCGGGAAGAGACCCAGTACTTC. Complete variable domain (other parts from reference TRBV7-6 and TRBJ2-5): GAGVSQSPRYKVTKRGQDVALRCDPISGHVSLYWYRQALGQGPEFLTYFNYEAQQDKSGLPNDRFSAERPEGSISTLTIQRTEQRDSAMYRCASSYGLAREETQYFGPGTRLLVL.

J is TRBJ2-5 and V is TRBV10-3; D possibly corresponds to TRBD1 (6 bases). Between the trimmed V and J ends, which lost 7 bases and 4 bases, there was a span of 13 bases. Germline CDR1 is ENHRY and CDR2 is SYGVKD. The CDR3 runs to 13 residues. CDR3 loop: CAIKLGASETQYF. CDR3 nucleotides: TGTGCCATCAAGCTGGGGGCATCAGAGACCCAGTACTTC.

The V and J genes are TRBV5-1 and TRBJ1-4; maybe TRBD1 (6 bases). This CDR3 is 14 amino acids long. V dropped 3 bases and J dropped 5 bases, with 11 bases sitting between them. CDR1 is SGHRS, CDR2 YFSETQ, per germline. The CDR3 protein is CASSWAGENEKLFF. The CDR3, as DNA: TGCGCCAGCAGCTGGGCAGGGGAAAATGAAAAACTGTTTTTT.

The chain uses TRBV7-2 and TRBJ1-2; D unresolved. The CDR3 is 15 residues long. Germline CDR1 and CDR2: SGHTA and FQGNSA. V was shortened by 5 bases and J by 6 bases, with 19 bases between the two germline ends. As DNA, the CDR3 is TGTGCCAGCAGCCCGTACTCCGGGATACCGAATGGCTACACCTTC. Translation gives CASSPYSGIPNGYTF.

As DNA, the CDR3 is TGTGCCAGCAGTTACGGACAGGGAAGAGCTTTCTTT. Its translation: CASSYGQGRAFF. V gene TRBV6-6 combines with J gene TRBJ1-1; 8 nucleotides line up with TRBD1. The V and J ends lost 2 bases and 10 bases, in that order; junction bases with no gene match: 3. The CDR3 runs to 12 residues. CDR1 MNHNY and CDR2 SVGAGI come from the germline V gene (reference sequence).

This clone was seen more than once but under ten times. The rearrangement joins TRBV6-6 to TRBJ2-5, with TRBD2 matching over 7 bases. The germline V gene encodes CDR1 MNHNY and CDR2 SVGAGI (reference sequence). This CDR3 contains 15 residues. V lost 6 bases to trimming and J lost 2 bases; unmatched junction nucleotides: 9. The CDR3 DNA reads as TGTGCCAGCAGCCGCCTAGCGGAGGGGCAAGAGACCCAGTACTTC. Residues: CASSRLAEGQETQYF.

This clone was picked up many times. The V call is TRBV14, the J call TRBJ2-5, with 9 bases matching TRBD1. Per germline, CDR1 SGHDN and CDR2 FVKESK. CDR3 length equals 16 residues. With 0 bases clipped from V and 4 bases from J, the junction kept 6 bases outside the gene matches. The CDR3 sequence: CASSQDRTGATETQYF. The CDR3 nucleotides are TGTGCCAGCAGCCAAGACCGGACAGGGGCGACAGAGACCCAGTACTTC.

The CDR3 reads CASSQFLAVYNEQFF. The DNA for the CDR3 is TGCGCCAGCAGCCAATTCCTAGCGGTCTACAATGAGCAGTTCTTC. The rearrangement joins TRBV4-1 to TRBJ2-1; TRBD2 matches 7 bases. Germline CDR1 MGHRA, CDR2 YSYEKL. The V gene end was trimmed by 2 bases and the J gene end by 3 bases; junction bases not matched to a gene: 4. The CDR3 is 15 amino acids.

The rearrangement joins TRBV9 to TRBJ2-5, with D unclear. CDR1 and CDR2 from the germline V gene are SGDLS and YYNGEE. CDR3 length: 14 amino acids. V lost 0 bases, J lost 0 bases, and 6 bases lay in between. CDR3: CASSVAGHQETQYF. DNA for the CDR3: TGTGCCAGCAGCGTAGCTGGGCACCAAGAGACCCAGTACTTC.

CDR3 bases: TGTGCCAGCAGTCCAGGGTCTAGCAATCAGCCCCAGCATTTT. Translation: CASSPGSSNQPQHF. This chain uses TRBV27 with TRBJ1-5; a possible D gene is TRBD1 (5 bases). The CDR3 has 14 residues. CDR1 and CDR2 (germline): MNHEY, SMNVEV (reference sequence). Trimming left V 5 bases short and J 0 bases short, with 8 bases between.

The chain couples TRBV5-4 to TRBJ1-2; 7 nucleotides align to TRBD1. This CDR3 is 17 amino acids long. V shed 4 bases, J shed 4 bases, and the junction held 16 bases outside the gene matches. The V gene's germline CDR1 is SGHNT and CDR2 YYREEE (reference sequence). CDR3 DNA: TGTGCCAGCAGCCCGGGGGCAGGGGGGTATCGGAGCTATGGCTACACCTTC. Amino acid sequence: CASSPGAGGYRSYGYTF.

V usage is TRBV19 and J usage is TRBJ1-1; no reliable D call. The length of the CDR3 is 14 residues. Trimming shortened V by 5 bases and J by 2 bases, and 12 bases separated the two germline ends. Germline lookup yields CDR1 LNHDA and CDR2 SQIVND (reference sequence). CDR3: CASSFGGINTEAFF. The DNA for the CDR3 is TGTGCCAGTAGTTTTGGCGGAATAAACACTGAAGCTTTCTTT.

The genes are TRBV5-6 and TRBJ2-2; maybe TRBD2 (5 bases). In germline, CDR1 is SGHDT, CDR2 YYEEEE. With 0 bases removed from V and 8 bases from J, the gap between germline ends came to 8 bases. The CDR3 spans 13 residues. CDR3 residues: CASSLAGGGELFF. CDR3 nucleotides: TGTGCCAGCAGCTTGGCCGGAGGAGGGGAGCTGTTTTTT. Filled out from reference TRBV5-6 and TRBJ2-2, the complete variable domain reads DAGVTQSPTHLIKTRGQQVTLRCSPKSGHDTVSWYQQALGQGPQFIFQYYEEEERQRGNFPDRFSGHQFPNYSSELNVNALLLGDSALYLCASSLAGGGELFFGEGSRLTVL.

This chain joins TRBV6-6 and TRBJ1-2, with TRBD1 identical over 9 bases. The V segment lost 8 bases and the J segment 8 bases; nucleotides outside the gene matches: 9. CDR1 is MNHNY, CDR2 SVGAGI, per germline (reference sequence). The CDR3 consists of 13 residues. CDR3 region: CASGDRASMGYTF. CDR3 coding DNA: TGTGCCAGCGGGGACAGGGCTTCTATGGGCTACACCTTC.

The chain's CDR3 is CASSPLQDIGQETQYF. The CDR3 DNA reads TGTGCCAGCAGTCCTTTACAGGATATCGGTCAAGAGACCCAGTACTTC. The genes are TRBV28 and TRBJ2-5; D might be TRBD1 (5 bases). V gave up 5 bases and J gave up 2 bases, with 18 bases separating them. Germline values: CDR1 MDHEN, CDR2 SYDVKM. This CDR3 has 16 residues.

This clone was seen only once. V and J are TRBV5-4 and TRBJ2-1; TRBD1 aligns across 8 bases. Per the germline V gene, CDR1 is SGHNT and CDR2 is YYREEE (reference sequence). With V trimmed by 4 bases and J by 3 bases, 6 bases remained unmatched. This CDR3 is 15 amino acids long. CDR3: CASSGGQEHYNEQFF. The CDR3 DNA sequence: TGTGCCAGCAGCGGGGGACAGGAACACTACAATGAGCAGTTCTTC.

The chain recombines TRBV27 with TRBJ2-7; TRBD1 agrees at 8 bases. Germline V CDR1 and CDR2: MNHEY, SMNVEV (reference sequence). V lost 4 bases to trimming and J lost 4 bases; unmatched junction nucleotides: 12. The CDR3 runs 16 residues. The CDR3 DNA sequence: TGTGCCAGCAGTTCCCTTTTGACAGGGGCGATTTACGAGCAGTACTTC. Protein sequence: CASSSLLTGAIYEQYF.

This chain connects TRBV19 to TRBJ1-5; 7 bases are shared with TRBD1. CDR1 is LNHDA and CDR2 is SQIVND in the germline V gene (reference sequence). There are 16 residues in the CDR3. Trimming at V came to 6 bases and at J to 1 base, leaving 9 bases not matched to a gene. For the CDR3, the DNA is TGTGCCAGTAGAGGTAGACAGGGTTGGAGCAATCAGCCCCAGCATTTT. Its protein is CASRGRQGWSNQPQHF.

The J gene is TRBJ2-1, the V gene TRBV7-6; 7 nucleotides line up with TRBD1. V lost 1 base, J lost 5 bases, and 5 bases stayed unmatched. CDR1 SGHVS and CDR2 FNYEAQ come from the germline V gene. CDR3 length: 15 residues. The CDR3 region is CASSLGGGVHNEQFF. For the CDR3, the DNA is TGTGCCAGCAGCTTAGGAGGGGGCGTCCACAATGAGCAGTTCTTC.

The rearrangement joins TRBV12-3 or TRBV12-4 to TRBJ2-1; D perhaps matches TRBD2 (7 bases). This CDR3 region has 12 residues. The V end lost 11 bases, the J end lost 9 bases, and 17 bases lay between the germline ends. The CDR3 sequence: CAGARGEGEQFF. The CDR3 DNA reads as TGTGCCGGGGCAAGGGGGGAGGGTGAGCAGTTCTTC.

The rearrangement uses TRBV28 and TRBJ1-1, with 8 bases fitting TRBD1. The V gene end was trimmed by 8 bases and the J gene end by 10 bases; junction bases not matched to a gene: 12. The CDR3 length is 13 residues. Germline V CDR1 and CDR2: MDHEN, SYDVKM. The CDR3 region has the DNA TGTGCCAGCTACATATCCAGGGGGCACCGAGCTTTCTTT. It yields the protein CASYISRGHRAFF.

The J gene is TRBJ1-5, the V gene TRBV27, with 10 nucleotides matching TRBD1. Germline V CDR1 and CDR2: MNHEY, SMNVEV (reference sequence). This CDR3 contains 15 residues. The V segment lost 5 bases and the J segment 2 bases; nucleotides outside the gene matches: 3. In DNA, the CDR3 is TGTGCCAGCAGTGATGGGACAGGGGGCAATCAGCCCCAGCATTTT. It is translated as CASSDGTGGNQPQHF.